This T cell receptor beta chain is from a study of Ad26.COV2.S vaccination and SARS-CoV-2 variants. The method was immunoSEQ multiplex PCR; TCRdb's version includes in-frame clones alone and lacks a portion of them. Counted here are about half a million clones, roughly 87% occurring once; the ten biggest clones make up about 1.5%. Treatment: around 19 received Ad26.COV2.S at low or high dose, single or two shots; about 5 received placebo; per-sample allocation not given. Sample collection was performed on day 63 after the first vaccine or placebo injection. V lost 4 bases, J lost 1 base, and 2 bases stayed unmatched. Germline V CDR1 and CDR2: SGDLS, YYNGEE. This CDR3 comprises 14 residues.

The genes are TRBV9 and TRBJ2-5; the match to TRBD2 covers 9 bases. The sequence was obtained from a person between 18 and 60 years old who received the Ad26.COV2.S COVID-19 vaccine or a placebo. Sequenced material: peripheral blood, taken in a trial of Ad26.COV2.S vaccine versus placebo. CDR3 coding DNA: TGTGCCAGCAGCACGACTAGCGGCCAAGAGACCCAGTACTTC. Protein product: CASSTTSGQETQYF.